These 27 T cell receptor beta chains came from one sample sequenced in a study of post-analysis software for immune sequencing data. Their cognate antigens are unknown. Notes on the study in general: Higher frequency in patients than in controls was seen for about 5 TRBV segments, with TRBV5-6, TRBV5-1 and TRBV20-1 among them.

cDNA libraries of TCR beta carried unique molecular identifiers. MiXCR, applied by TCRdb to the PCR reads, yields one record per CDR3 protein. Of 750,000 to 950,000 distinct CDR3 sequences listed, roughly 58% are singletons. Sequencing was performed on blood. These receptors were collected from a girl aged 5 to 17 with multiple sclerosis.

The chain employs TRBV29-1 and TRBJ1-2; unclear D gene. Germline loops: CDR1 SQVTM, CDR2 ANQGSEA. Between the trimmed V and J ends, which lost 4 bases and 4 bases, there was a span of 13 bases. This CDR3 spans 13 amino acids. CDR3 region: CSVAESRIYGYTF. DNA for the CDR3: TGCAGCGTTGCTGAAAGCCGGATCTATGGCTACACCTTC.

The rearrangement links TRBV5-5 to TRBJ2-4; D may be TRBD1 or TRBD2 (5 bases each). CDR3 length: 16 residues. The V gene lost 4 bases and the J gene lost 9 bases, with 23 bases spanning the gap. Per the germline V gene, CDR1 is SGHKS and CDR2 is YYEKEE (reference sequence). The chain's CDR3 is CASSGTGTRVGGIQYF. In DNA, the CDR3 is TGTGCCAGCAGCGGAACCGGGACGAGGGTTGGGGGCATTCAGTACTTC.

The chain uses TRBV20-1 and TRBJ2-3; D uncertain. The CDR3 consists of 13 residues. Germline values: CDR1 DFQATT, CDR2 SNEGSKA (reference sequence). Trimming shortened V by 5 bases and J by 3 bases, and 12 bases separated the two germline ends. CDR3 sequence reads: CSAPRPGTDTQYF. The DNA of the CDR3 is TGCAGTGCTCCCCGGCCAGGTACAGATACGCAGTATTTT.

V gene TRBV10-3 combines with J gene TRBJ2-1; 12 bases map to TRBD2. This CDR3 comprises 16 residues. The germline gives CDR1 ENHRY, CDR2 SYGVKD. V was pared by 6 bases and J by 12 bases, with 15 bases of the junction left unmatched. The DNA of the CDR3 is TGTGCCATCAGCGCCTTCCCTAGCGGGAGGGAGAGGGTGCAGTTCTTC. It yields the protein CAISAFPSGRERVQFF.

This clonotype was observed a few times. The chain combines TRBV21-1 with TRBJ2-7; the listed D gene, TRBD1, was not tested against the DNA. TRBV21-1 is deemed a pseudogene. This CDR3 region has 14 residues. CDR3 protein: CASSGPGTVYEQYF. In DNA, the CDR3 is TGTGCCAGCAGCGGGCCCGGGACAGTGTACGAGCAGTACTTC.

The rearrangement links TRBV20-1 to TRBJ2-1; 9 bases align to TRBD1. This CDR3 has 16 amino acids. J was trimmed by 3 bases and V by 0 bases; bases with no gene match: 6. CDR1 is DFQATT, CDR2 SNEGSKA, per germline (reference sequence). CDR3 sequence reads: CSARDSRTGDYNEQFF. The DNA of the CDR3 is TGCAGTGCTAGAGATTCGCGGACAGGGGACTACAATGAGCAGTTCTTC.

V and J are TRBV12-3 or TRBV12-4 and TRBJ2-7; D possibly matches TRBD1 or TRBD2 (5 bases each). This CDR3 has 14 amino acids. V shed 4 bases and J shed 6 bases, with 16 bases lying between them. CDR3 sequence (DNA): TGTGCCAGCAGTTCGAGGGACCTAGCATTCGAGCAGTACTTC. Translation gives CASSSRDLAFEQYF.

V gene TRBV29-1 combines with J gene TRBJ2-1, with TRBD2 matching 7 bases. This CDR3 has 14 amino acids. V gave up 6 bases and J gave up 5 bases; unmatched junction bases: 10. The germline CDR1 and CDR2 sequences are SQVTM and ANQGSEA. This chain's CDR3 is CSVEPGLSDNEQFF. The CDR3 DNA reads as TGCAGCGTCGAACCGGGACTATCCGACAATGAGCAGTTCTTC.

The V gene is TRBV20-1, the J gene TRBJ2-1, with D tentatively TRBD2 (6 bases). Trimming pared 7 bases from V and 5 bases from J, leaving 18 bases between. The CDR3 covers 14 residues. In germline, CDR1 is DFQATT, CDR2 SNEGSKA (reference sequence). CDR3 nucleotides: TGCAGTGTCTATAGCGGAAGACGGAACAATGAGCAGTTCTTC. This encodes CSVYSGRRNNEQFF.

This chain uses TRBV7-3 with TRBJ2-7, with no clear D. CDR1 and CDR2 from the germline V gene are SGHTA and FQGTGA. The CDR3 sequence is 15 residues long. Trimming cost V 1 base and J 4 bases, with 14 bases left between them. The CDR3 coding sequence is TGTGCCAGCAGCTTAAGTCCCGGGCCCGAATACGAGCAGTACTTC. Translated, it gives CASSLSPGPEYEQYF. The full variable domain, completed using reference TRBV7-3 and TRBJ2-7, is GAGVSQTPSNKVTEKGKYVELRCDPISGHTALYWYRQSLGQGPEFLIYFQGTGAADDSGLPNDRFFAVRPEGSVSTLKIQRTERGDSAVYLCASSLSPGPEYEQYFGPGTRLTVT.

This clonotype showed up just a few times. The chain couples TRBV29-1 to TRBJ2-1; TRBD2 aligns across 7 bases. The CDR3 is made up of 13 amino acids. Germline V gene sequence: CDR1 SQVTM, CDR2 ANQGSEA. Germline trimming cut 4 bases from V and 4 bases from J; bases unmatched to any gene: 4. The CDR3 here is CSVGKGGYNEQFF. For the CDR3, the DNA is TGCAGCGTTGGGAAGGGAGGGTACAATGAGCAGTTCTTC.

This clonotype has a handful of counts. The chain employs TRBV7-2 and TRBJ1-5, with D unresolved. CDR1 is SGHTA, CDR2 FQGNSA, per germline. V was clipped by 5 bases and J by 6 bases, with 20 bases between them. The CDR3 loop spans 16 amino acids. CDR3 sequence (DNA): TGTGCCAGCAGCCTCCTTTTCCGGGAAGTCGGTCAGCCCCAGCATTTT. It encodes CASSLLFREVGQPQHF.

This chain links TRBV12-3 or TRBV12-4 with TRBJ1-5, with no clear D. This CDR3 has 15 amino acids. The V and J ends lost 4 bases and 12 bases respectively, with 22 bases between them. The CDR3: CASSWNGANNQVQHF. The CDR3 DNA reads TGTGCCAGCAGTTGGAACGGTGCAAATAATCAAGTCCAGCATTTT.

This chain uses TRBV29-1 with TRBJ2-1, with no clear D. Between the trimmed V and J ends, which lost 2 bases and 4 bases, there was a span of 6 bases. The germline CDR1 and CDR2 sequences are SQVTM and ANQGSEA. The CDR3 extends over 12 amino acids. The CDR3 loop reads CSVEHGYNEQFF. The DNA for the CDR3 is TGCAGCGTTGAACACGGTTACAATGAGCAGTTCTTC.

This chain joins TRBV4-2 and TRBJ2-1; possible D gene TRBD2, 6 bases. Per the germline V gene, CDR1 is LGHNA and CDR2 is YNFKEQ. V shed 0 bases and J shed 10 bases, with 13 bases lying between them. The CDR3 extends over 14 amino acids. The CDR3 spells CASSQEASAREQFF. CDR3 DNA: TGTGCCAGCAGCCAAGAGGCTAGCGCTAGAGAGCAGTTCTTC.

The genes are TRBV7-2 and TRBJ2-3, with D possibly TRBD2 on 7 matching bases. Germline CDR1 reads SGHTA; CDR2 reads FQGNSA. The V and J ends lost 8 bases and 0 bases respectively, with 12 bases between them. The CDR3 is 14 residues long. CDR3 amino acids: CASHGGLSTDTQYF. In DNA form, the CDR3 reads TGTGCCAGCCACGGGGGGCTTAGCACAGATACGCAGTATTTT.

The CDR3 reads CSADLRAGGDTDTQYF. CDR3 bases: TGCAGTGCTGACCTCAGGGCGGGAGGCGACACAGATACGCAGTATTTT. The chain employs TRBV20-1 and TRBJ2-3; TRBD2 matches 8 bases. V was clipped by 5 bases and J by 2 bases; unmatched bases: 12. The CDR3 extends over 16 amino acids. Germline V gene sequence: CDR1 DFQATT, CDR2 SNEGSKA (reference sequence).

This clonotype was found once. The V gene is TRBV27, the J gene TRBJ1-1, with D hard to call. With 3 bases removed from V and 3 bases from J, the gap between germline ends came to 14 bases. The CDR3 extends over 15 amino acids. From germline, CDR1 is MNHEY and CDR2 SMNVEV (reference sequence). The CDR3 spells CASSFDRGADTEAFF. The CDR3 DNA reads as TGTGCCAGCAGTTTTGATCGGGGAGCGGACACTGAAGCTTTCTTT.

V gene TRBV9 combines with J gene TRBJ2-1; D is perhaps TRBD2 (6 bases). CDR1 and CDR2 from the germline V gene are SGDLS and YYNGEE. The V and J ends lost 3 bases and 3 bases respectively, with 7 bases between them. The CDR3 spans 13 residues. In DNA form, the CDR3 reads TGTGCCAGCAGCGAGCGGGTCTACAATGAGCAGTTCTTC. This sequence encodes CASSERVYNEQFF.

The chain couples TRBV4-1 to TRBJ1-2, with D tentatively TRBD1 (6 bases). V lost 0 bases to trimming and J lost 8 bases, with 19 bases between them. The CDR3 loop spans 16 amino acids. CDR1 is MGHRA and CDR2 is YSYEKL in the germline V gene. The DNA of the CDR3 is TGCGCCAGCAGCCAAGAAGGGCAGGGGAGTCCTGGGGGCTACACCTTC. It specifies CASSQEGQGSPGGYTF.

The chain joins TRBV6-5 to TRBJ2-7, with TRBD1 identical over 11 bases. Trimming cost V 6 bases and J 5 bases; bases outside gene matches: 3. The CDR3 length is 13 residues. Germline lookup yields CDR1 MNHEY and CDR2 SVGAGI. CDR3 protein: CASRGTGGDEQYF. DNA for the CDR3: TGTGCCAGCAGGGGGACAGGGGGAGACGAGCAGTACTTC.

The genes are TRBV5-1 and TRBJ1-2, with D possibly TRBD1 on 6 matching bases. With 5 bases removed from V and 4 bases from J, the gap between germline ends came to 15 bases. This CDR3 contains 14 residues. CDR1 is SGHRS, CDR2 YFSETQ, per germline. The CDR3 here is CASRPGQKLYGYTF. CDR3 nucleotide sequence: TGCGCCAGCAGACCCGGACAGAAACTCTATGGCTACACCTTC.

The chain has TRBV4-1 and TRBJ1-1; D uncertain. CDR3 size: 13 residues. Trimming took 0 bases from V and 3 from J, leaving 5 bases between them. Germline V lookup: CDR1 MGHRA, CDR2 YSYEKL. The CDR3 sequence is CASSQDRDTEAFF. The CDR3 nucleotides read TGCGCCAGCAGCCAAGATCGGGACACTGAAGCTTTCTTT.

This clonotype has just one count. The chain couples TRBV2 to TRBJ2-1, with 11 bases fitting TRBD2. V gave up 10 bases and J gave up 5 bases; unmatched junction bases: 7. The CDR3 has 14 amino acids. Germline V gene sequence: CDR1 SNHLY, CDR2 FYNNEI. CDR3 coding DNA: TGTGCCATGATAGCGGGAGGGCTTAACAATGAGCAGTTCTTC. Translation gives CAMIAGGLNNEQFF.

This clonotype showed up just a few times. At one of its ends the junction is not consistent with the germline gene, which may arise from a read error. The chain uses TRBV29-1 and TRBJ2-7; D might be TRBD1 (6 bases). The CDR3 runs to 13 residues. CDR1 and CDR2 (germline): SQVTM, ANQGSEA. CDR3 in amino acids: CSVVTGTSYGQYF. The CDR3 nucleotides read TGCAGCGTTGTGACAGGAACCTCCTACGGGCAGTACTTC.

The CDR3 loop is CASSRPRTSGSDEQYF. CDR3 in DNA: TGTGCCAGCAGCCGCCCTAGGACTAGCGGGAGCGACGAGCAGTACTTC. The chain recombines TRBV28 with TRBJ2-4; 13 positions match TRBD2. The J call may not be correct, given that the DNA end is closer to TRBJ2-7. Germline V gene sequence: CDR1 MDHEN, CDR2 SYDVKM. CDR3 size: 16 residues.

The V and J genes are TRBV3-1 and TRBJ2-7; possibly TRBD2 for D (6 bases). Germline CDR1 reads LGHDT; CDR2 reads YNNKEL (reference sequence). Trimming removed 8 bases at V and 3 bases at J, with 14 bases between. This CDR3 has 13 amino acids. The chain's CDR3 is CASAPAGGYEQYF. CDR3 nucleotides: TGTGCCAGCGCTCCCGCCGGGGGCTACGAGCAGTACTTC.